What follows are 20 T cell receptor beta chains derived from one specimen sequenced in a study of blood T cell repertoires in COVID-19. TCRdb keeps only in-frame clones here, not all; method: immunoSEQ multiplex PCR. The sample has under 250,000 clones, about 89% seen once. The sample was peripheral blood. The source of these receptors is a man in his sixties who had recovered from COVID-19.

CDR3 in amino acids: CASSPGGLNTEAFF. CDR3 sequence (DNA): TGTGCCAGCTCCCCGGGGGGATTGAACACTGAAGCTTTCTTT. The chain links TRBV2 to TRBJ1-1, with D possibly matching TRBD1 (5 bases). Germline values: CDR1 SNHLY, CDR2 FYNNEI. V dropped 8 bases and J dropped 0 bases, with 13 bases sitting between them. The CDR3 is made up of 14 amino acids.

This chain connects TRBV5-1 to TRBJ1-2; D uncertain. CDR3 length: 13 residues. Trimming left V 2 bases short and J 8 bases short, with 13 bases between. The germline V gene has CDR1 SGHRS and CDR2 YFSETQ. The CDR3 spells CASSFGSQRGYTF. The DNA of the CDR3 is TGCGCCAGCAGCTTTGGTAGTCAGCGAGGCTACACCTTC.

As concerns this clone: The sample contains more than one DNA sequence encoding this CDR3. The chain employs TRBV19 and TRBJ1-2; D ambiguous. The ends were cut back, 1 base at V and 0 bases at J, with 6 bases in the middle. This CDR3 spans 14 amino acids. Germline V gene lookup returns CDR1 LNHDA and CDR2 SQIVND (reference sequence). The CDR3 loop is CASSIGRANYGYTF. Here the CDR3 DNA reads TGTGCCAGTAGTATAGGAAGAGCTAACTATGGCTACACCTTC. Full variable domain (outside the CDR3, taken from reference TRBV19 and TRBJ1-2): DGGITQSPKYLFRKEGQNVTLSCEQNLNHDAMYWYRQDPGQGLRLIYYSQIVNDFQKGDIAEGYSVSREKKESFPLTVTSAQKNPTAFYLCASSIGRANYGYTFGSGTRLTVV.

The chain uses TRBV27 and TRBJ2-7, with TRBD1 matching 7 bases. The trim removed 8 bases at V and 2 bases at J, leaving 6 bases unmatched. CDR3 length equals 13 residues. The V gene's germline CDR1 is MNHEY and CDR2 SMNVEV (reference sequence). The CDR3 is CASRRTGTYEQYF. In DNA, the CDR3 is TGTGCCAGCCGCCGGACAGGAACCTACGAGCAGTACTTC.

The DNA of the CDR3 is TGTGCCAGCGGTAGGGGTTCCGTCCCTGGGGAGCAGTACTTC. Protein: CASGRGSVPGEQYF. The chain combines TRBV28 with TRBJ2-7, with D maybe TRBD1 (5 bases). The CDR3 contains 14 residues. Germline V lookup: CDR1 MDHEN, CDR2 SYDVKM. Trimming cost V 8 bases and J 7 bases, with 21 bases left between them. Full variable domain (remainder filled in from reference TRBV28 and TRBJ2-7): DVKVTQSSRYLVKRTGEKVFLECVQDMDHENMFWYRQDPGLGLRLIYFSYDVKMKEKGDIPEGYSVSREKKERFSLILESASTNQTSMYLCASGRGSVPGEQYFGPGTRLTVT.

This clone was seen once. The V call is TRBV21-1, the J call TRBJ1-2; the table's D call, TRBD1, has no DNA check behind it. TRBV21-1 is described as a pseudogene. The CDR3 consists of 16 residues. The CDR3, as DNA: TGTGCCAGCAGCTCCCCATCCCGACAGGGGGACTATGGCTACACCTTC. It specifies CASSSPSRQGDYGYTF.

This chain links TRBV3-1 (or the pseudogene TRBV3-2) with TRBJ1-2, with D possibly being TRBD1 (6 bases). Trimming shortened V by 1 base and J by 3 bases, and 12 bases separated the two germline ends. Germline V gives CDR1 LGHDT, CDR2 YNNKEL (reference sequence). The CDR3 runs to 15 residues. The DNA for the CDR3 is TGTGCCAGCAGCCAAGGTTCTGGGGGCGACTATGGCTACACCTTC. It yields the protein CASSQGSGGDYGYTF.

The genes are TRBV30 and TRBJ2-4; unclear D gene. Germline V gene sequence: CDR1 GTSNPN, CDR2 SVGIG (reference sequence). This CDR3 spans 11 amino acids. The ends were cut back, 3 bases at V and 5 bases at J, with 5 bases in the middle. CDR3 in amino acids: CAWRRENIQYF. The CDR3, as DNA: TGTGCCTGGAGGAGAGAAAACATTCAGTACTTC.

The V gene is TRBV18, the J gene TRBJ1-2, with TRBD1 as a possible D gene (6 bases). Germline V gene lookup returns CDR1 KGHSH and CDR2 LQKENI. The CDR3 runs 15 residues. Trimming removed 6 bases from V and 3 bases from J, with 17 bases in between. CDR3 coding DNA: TGTGCCAGCTCCGCTATCCAGGGGTCGGACTATGGCTACACCTTC. It translates to CASSAIQGSDYGYTF.

This chain joins TRBV7-3 and TRBJ2-3; TRBD1 agrees at 10 bases. The CDR3 sequence is 16 residues long. CDR1 and CDR2 from the germline V gene are SGHTA and FQGTGA. V dropped 6 bases and J dropped 0; count of bases not matched to a gene: 6. CDR3 coding DNA: TGTGCCAGCAGTCCCGGGACAGGGGTCAGCACAGATACGCAGTATTTT. As protein: CASSPGTGVSTDTQYF.

The chain uses TRBV15 and TRBJ1-4; no firm D call. Germline V gives CDR1 LNHNV, CDR2 YYDKDF (reference sequence). The CDR3 runs 11 residues. As DNA, the CDR3 is TGTGCGTCAGGAGGGAGTGAAAAACTGTTTTTT. Protein product: CASGGSEKLFF.

This clone was counted a single time. In DNA, the CDR3 is TGCGCCAGCAGCTTGTCGGCAGGGTCGAACACTGAAGCTTTCTTT. It encodes CASSLSAGSNTEAFF. The chain couples TRBV5-1 to TRBJ1-1, with a weak D call TRBD1 (5 bases). Germline lookup yields CDR1 SGHRS and CDR2 YFSETQ. The CDR3 has 15 amino acids. Trimming removed 1 base at V and 1 base at J, with 11 bases between.

This chain joins TRBV5-5 and TRBJ2-7; possible D gene TRBD1, 6 bases. The V end was cut by 3 bases, the J end by 0 bases, with 10 bases between. The CDR3 spans 14 residues. Germline V lookup: CDR1 SGHKS, CDR2 YYEKEE (reference sequence). CDR3 sequence (DNA): TGTGCCAGCAGCTGGGACACTAGCTCCTACGAGCAGTACTTC. This gives the protein CASSWDTSSYEQYF.

The chain carries TRBV6-5 and TRBJ2-1; 8 nucleotides line up with TRBD2. The J segment lost 8 bases and the V segment lost 6 bases, leaving 12 bases of the junction unmatched. The CDR3 is made up of 15 amino acids. Germline CDR1 and CDR2: MNHEY and SVGAGI. This chain's CDR3 is CASRALSGSRYEQFF. The CDR3 bases are TGTGCCAGCAGGGCCCTCAGCGGGAGTCGATATGAGCAGTTCTTC.

V and J are TRBV30 and TRBJ2-7, with D possibly matching TRBD2 (6 bases). The CDR3 is 13 amino acids. CDR1 GTSNPN and CDR2 SVGIG come from the germline V gene (reference sequence). V was pared by 0 bases and J by 7 bases, with 13 bases between. The DNA of the CDR3 is TGTGCCTGGAGTGTAGCGGTTGGGGGGGAGCAGTACTTC. Translation: CAWSVAVGGEQYF.

The chain joins TRBV19 to TRBJ2-3; 10 positions agree with TRBD1. Germline V gene data show CDR1 as LNHDA and CDR2 as SQIVND (reference sequence). Germline trimming cut 5 bases from V and 3 bases from J; bases unmatched to any gene: 8. The CDR3 extends over 16 amino acids. In nucleotides, the CDR3 is TGTGCCAGTAGTGCCCCCGGGACAGGGGTTACAGATACGCAGTATTTT. Translation gives CASSAPGTGVTDTQYF.

This chain joins TRBV12-5 and TRBJ1-1; D remains ambiguous. V dropped 4 bases and J dropped 4 bases, with 13 bases sitting between them. Germline V gene lookup returns CDR1 LGHNT and CDR2 FRNRAP. CDR3 length: 14 amino acids. CDR3 nucleotides: TGTGCTAGTGGTTCCCCCTCCCTAGGCACTGAAGCTTTCTTT. Protein: CASGSPSLGTEAFF.

The chain's CDR3 is CASSAQGQKETQYF. The CDR3 bases are TGCGCCAGCAGCGCGCAGGGTCAAAAAGAGACCCAGTACTTC. V is TRBV4-1 and J is TRBJ2-5; weak D call: TRBD1 (5 bases). CDR3 length: 14 residues. Germline V lookup: CDR1 MGHRA, CDR2 YSYEKL. Trimming stripped 5 bases from V and 3 bases from J, with 13 bases between.

This chain joins TRBV5-6 and TRBJ1-6; D not certain. The germline gives CDR1 SGHDT, CDR2 YYEEEE. Trimming left V 4 bases short and J 9 bases short, with 14 bases between. CDR3 length: 14 residues. The DNA of the CDR3 is TGTGCCAGCAGCCGGGGAGTCACGGGTTCACCCCTCCACTTT. Amino acid sequence: CASSRGVTGSPLHF.

J is TRBJ2-4 and V is TRBV20-1, with 9 bases lining up with TRBD2. V shed 3 bases, J shed 8 bases, and the junction held 11 bases outside the gene matches. CDR1 DFQATT and CDR2 SNEGSKA come from the germline V gene (reference sequence). The CDR3 extends over 15 amino acids. In DNA form, the CDR3 reads TGCAGTGCTAGTCGCCCGGGCGGGGGGGCGGACATTCAGTACTTC. Translation gives CSASRPGGGADIQYF.